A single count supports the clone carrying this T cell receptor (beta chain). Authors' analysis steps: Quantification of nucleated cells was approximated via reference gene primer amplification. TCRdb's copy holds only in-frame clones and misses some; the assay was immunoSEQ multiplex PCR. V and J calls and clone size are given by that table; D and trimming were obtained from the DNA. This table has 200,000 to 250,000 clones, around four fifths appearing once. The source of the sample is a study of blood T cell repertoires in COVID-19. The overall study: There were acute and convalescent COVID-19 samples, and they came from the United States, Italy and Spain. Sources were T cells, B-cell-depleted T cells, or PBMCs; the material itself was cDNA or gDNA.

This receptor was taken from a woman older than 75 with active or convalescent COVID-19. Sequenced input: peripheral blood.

The CDR3 region is CATSDPAGTGDEQFF. For the CDR3, the DNA is TGTGCCACCAGTGATCCGGCCGGGACAGGGGATGAGCAGTTCTTC. The chain uses TRBV24-1 and TRBJ2-1; 10 nucleotides align to TRBD1. The length of the CDR3 is 15 residues. Germline V gene lookup returns CDR1 KGHDR and CDR2 SFDVKD. With 3 bases clipped from V and 8 bases from J, the junction kept 6 bases outside the gene matches.